The 13 T cell receptor beta chains below come from one sample, sequenced in a study of T cells in Graves' hyperthyroidism and ophthalmopathy. Amplification yielded TCR beta CDR3 regions, with RNA transcripts as the source. During a first-round RT-PCR of the TCR CDR3, the HTBI primer set was used. TCRdb re-called the multiplex PCR reads with MiXCR, one entry per CDR3 protein. The sample lists over 250,000 distinct CDR3 sequences, 25% to 30% seen once, with about a quarter in the top ten. Input material: blood. The receptors come from a man in his forties or fifties with Graves' hyperthyroidism that later progressed to Graves' ophthalmopathy.

This clonotype has ten or more counts. The chain carries TRBV5-4 and TRBJ1-5; D unresolved. CDR1 SGHNT and CDR2 YYREEE come from the germline V gene (reference sequence). The CDR3 consists of 12 residues. V was pared by 1 base and J by 5 bases, with 4 bases between. The CDR3 DNA sequence: TGTGCCAGCAGCTTGAAGGATCAGCCCCAGCATTTT. Its translation is CASSLKDQPQHF.

The gene calls are TRBV6-5 and TRBJ2-7; 8 nucleotides match TRBD2. There are 15 residues in the CDR3. Germline CDR1 reads MNHEY; CDR2 reads SVGAGI. Trimming took 2 bases from V and 3 from J; bases not matched to a gene: 6. The CDR3 region is CASSYGAGGYYEQYF. The CDR3 DNA sequence: TGTGCCAGCAGTTACGGGGCGGGGGGATACTACGAGCAGTACTTC.

This clonotype has ten or more counts. The gene calls are TRBV28 and TRBJ2-1; 9 bases agree with TRBD2. Germline trimming cut 5 bases from V and 9 bases from J; bases unmatched to any gene: 11. Germline V gene lookup returns CDR1 MDHEN and CDR2 SYDVKM. The CDR3 is 15 amino acids. This CDR3 reads CASSAQLAGYGEQFF. The DNA for the CDR3 is TGTGCCAGCAGTGCTCAACTAGCGGGTTATGGTGAGCAGTTCTTC.

This clonotype occurred many times. The chain recombines TRBV12-3 or TRBV12-4 with TRBJ1-5; the D is unclear. The CDR3 totals 12 residues. V gave up 6 bases and J gave up 6 bases, with 9 bases separating them. The CDR3 reads CASSLGGQPQHF. In DNA, the CDR3 is TGTGCCAGCAGCCTGGGAGGTCAGCCCCAGCATTTT.

The V gene is TRBV6-5, the J gene TRBJ1-2; D gene unclear. Germline loops: CDR1 MNHEY, CDR2 SVGAGI. Trimming removed 0 bases from V and 4 bases from J, with 15 bases in between. The CDR3 runs 16 residues. CDR3 DNA sequence: TGTGCCAGCAGTTACTCGGTCGGGCAAGGCCTCTATGGCTACACCTTC. It specifies CASSYSVGQGLYGYTF.

CDR3 coding DNA: TGCAGCGTTGAGGTGGAGAGCTCCTACGAGCAGTACTTC. It yields the protein CSVEVESSYEQYF. The chain couples TRBV29-1 to TRBJ2-7; unclear D gene. Germline V gives CDR1 SQVTM, CDR2 ANQGSEA. V was clipped by 3 bases and J by 0 bases, with 9 bases between them. The CDR3 sequence is 13 residues long.

This clonotype was seen at least ten times. This chain joins TRBV7-9 and TRBJ2-5, with 11 bases fitting TRBD1. The CDR3 is 14 residues long. Germline V CDR1 and CDR2: SEHNR, FQNEAQ (reference sequence). V was pared by 5 bases and J by 5 bases, with 4 bases of the junction left unmatched. The CDR3 reads CASSRTGGAETQYF. In DNA form, the CDR3 reads TGTGCCAGCAGCCGGACAGGGGGCGCGGAGACCCAGTACTTC.

This clonotype occurred many times. The V and J genes are TRBV2 and TRBJ1-2; 9 positions match TRBD1. Germline loops: CDR1 SNHLY, CDR2 FYNNEI. This CDR3 comprises 19 residues. With 6 bases clipped from V and 3 bases from J, the junction kept 20 bases outside the gene matches. The CDR3 region is CASRESGDRVIFVDYGYTF. The CDR3, as DNA: TGTGCCAGCAGAGAAAGTGGGGACAGGGTTATTTTCGTGGACTATGGCTACACCTTC.

This clonotype was counted many times. The chain links TRBV24-1 to TRBJ2-2; maybe TRBD2 (5 bases). This CDR3 contains 16 residues. The ends were cut back, 0 bases at V and 6 bases at J, with 13 bases in the middle. Looked up from germline, CDR1 is KGHDR and CDR2 is SFDVKD. The CDR3: CATSDLWEKGAGELFF. CDR3 nucleotide sequence: TGTGCCACCAGTGATTTGTGGGAGAAGGGCGCCGGGGAGCTGTTTTTT.

The chain joins TRBV2 to TRBJ2-5; TRBD2 agrees at 9 bases. Germline CDR1 is SNHLY and CDR2 is FYNNEI. V gave up 4 bases and J gave up 5 bases; unmatched junction bases: 8. The CDR3 is 15 residues long. The CDR3 sequence is CASSAWTSVGETQYF. CDR3 nucleotide sequence: TGTGCCAGCAGTGCATGGACTAGCGTTGGGGAGACCCAGTACTTC.

In this sample, this clonotype turned up a few times. The V gene is TRBV6-2 or TRBV6-3, the J gene TRBJ2-4; the D gene could be TRBD1 or TRBD2 (5 bases each). Trimming left V 5 bases short and J 2 bases short, with 28 bases between. The CDR3 contains 20 residues. CDR1 and CDR2 from the germline V gene are MNHEY and SVGEGT. In DNA, the CDR3 is TGTGCCAGCAGTCCCCAAAGTCCCGGGACGGGGATCGGAACCAAAAACATTCAGTACTTC. It translates to CASSPQSPGTGIGTKNIQYF.

This clonotype was counted ten times or more. The rearrangement uses TRBV5-1 and TRBJ1-1; D is uncertain. Deletions cut 0 bases from V and 1 base from J, with 7 bases between. Per germline, CDR1 SGHRS and CDR2 YFSETQ. The CDR3 sequence is 14 residues long. CDR3 in amino acids: CASSLGPRNTEAFF. The CDR3 bases are TGCGCCAGCAGCTTGGGACCGAGGAACACTGAAGCTTTCTTT.

In its sample, this clonotype was seen many times. The chain couples TRBV5-1 to TRBJ2-1, with TRBD1 identical over 7 bases. The CDR3 loop spans 14 amino acids. V was clipped by 2 bases and J by 6 bases; unmatched bases: 5. CDR1 is SGHRS and CDR2 is YFSETQ in the germline V gene. CDR3 protein: CASSFQGESNEQFF. In DNA, the CDR3 is TGCGCCAGCAGCTTCCAGGGGGAAAGCAATGAGCAGTTCTTC. Full variable domain (outside the CDR3, taken from reference TRBV5-1 and TRBJ2-1): KAGVTQTPRYLIKTRGQQVTLSCSPISGHRSVSWYQQTPGQGLQFLFEYFSETQRNKGNFPGRFSGRQFSNSRSEMNVSTLELGDSALYLCASSFQGESNEQFFGPGTRLTVL.